This T cell receptor (beta chain) was identified during a study of blood T cell repertoires in COVID-19. About the research overall: There were acute and convalescent COVID-19 samples, and they came from the United States, Italy and Spain. PBMCs, B-cell-depleted T cells, or T cells were the source of the cDNA or gDNA that made up the material.

Trimming pared 0 bases from V and 2 bases from J, leaving 10 bases between. The germline CDR1 and CDR2 sequences are MNHEY and SVGAGI. This CDR3 has 15 amino acids. Profiled with immunoSEQ multiplex PCR; TCRdb holds only in-frame clones, not every one. Of approximately 170,000 clones listed, about 90% are singletons. This chain links TRBV6-5 with TRBJ2-5; D gene ambiguous. This clonotype was obtained from a woman aged 65 to 85 with acute or convalescent COVID-19. Material: peripheral blood. The chain's CDR3 is CASSYSSPDQETQYF. CDR3 DNA: TGTGCCAGCAGTTACTCGTCCCCAGATCAAGAGACCCAGTACTTC.